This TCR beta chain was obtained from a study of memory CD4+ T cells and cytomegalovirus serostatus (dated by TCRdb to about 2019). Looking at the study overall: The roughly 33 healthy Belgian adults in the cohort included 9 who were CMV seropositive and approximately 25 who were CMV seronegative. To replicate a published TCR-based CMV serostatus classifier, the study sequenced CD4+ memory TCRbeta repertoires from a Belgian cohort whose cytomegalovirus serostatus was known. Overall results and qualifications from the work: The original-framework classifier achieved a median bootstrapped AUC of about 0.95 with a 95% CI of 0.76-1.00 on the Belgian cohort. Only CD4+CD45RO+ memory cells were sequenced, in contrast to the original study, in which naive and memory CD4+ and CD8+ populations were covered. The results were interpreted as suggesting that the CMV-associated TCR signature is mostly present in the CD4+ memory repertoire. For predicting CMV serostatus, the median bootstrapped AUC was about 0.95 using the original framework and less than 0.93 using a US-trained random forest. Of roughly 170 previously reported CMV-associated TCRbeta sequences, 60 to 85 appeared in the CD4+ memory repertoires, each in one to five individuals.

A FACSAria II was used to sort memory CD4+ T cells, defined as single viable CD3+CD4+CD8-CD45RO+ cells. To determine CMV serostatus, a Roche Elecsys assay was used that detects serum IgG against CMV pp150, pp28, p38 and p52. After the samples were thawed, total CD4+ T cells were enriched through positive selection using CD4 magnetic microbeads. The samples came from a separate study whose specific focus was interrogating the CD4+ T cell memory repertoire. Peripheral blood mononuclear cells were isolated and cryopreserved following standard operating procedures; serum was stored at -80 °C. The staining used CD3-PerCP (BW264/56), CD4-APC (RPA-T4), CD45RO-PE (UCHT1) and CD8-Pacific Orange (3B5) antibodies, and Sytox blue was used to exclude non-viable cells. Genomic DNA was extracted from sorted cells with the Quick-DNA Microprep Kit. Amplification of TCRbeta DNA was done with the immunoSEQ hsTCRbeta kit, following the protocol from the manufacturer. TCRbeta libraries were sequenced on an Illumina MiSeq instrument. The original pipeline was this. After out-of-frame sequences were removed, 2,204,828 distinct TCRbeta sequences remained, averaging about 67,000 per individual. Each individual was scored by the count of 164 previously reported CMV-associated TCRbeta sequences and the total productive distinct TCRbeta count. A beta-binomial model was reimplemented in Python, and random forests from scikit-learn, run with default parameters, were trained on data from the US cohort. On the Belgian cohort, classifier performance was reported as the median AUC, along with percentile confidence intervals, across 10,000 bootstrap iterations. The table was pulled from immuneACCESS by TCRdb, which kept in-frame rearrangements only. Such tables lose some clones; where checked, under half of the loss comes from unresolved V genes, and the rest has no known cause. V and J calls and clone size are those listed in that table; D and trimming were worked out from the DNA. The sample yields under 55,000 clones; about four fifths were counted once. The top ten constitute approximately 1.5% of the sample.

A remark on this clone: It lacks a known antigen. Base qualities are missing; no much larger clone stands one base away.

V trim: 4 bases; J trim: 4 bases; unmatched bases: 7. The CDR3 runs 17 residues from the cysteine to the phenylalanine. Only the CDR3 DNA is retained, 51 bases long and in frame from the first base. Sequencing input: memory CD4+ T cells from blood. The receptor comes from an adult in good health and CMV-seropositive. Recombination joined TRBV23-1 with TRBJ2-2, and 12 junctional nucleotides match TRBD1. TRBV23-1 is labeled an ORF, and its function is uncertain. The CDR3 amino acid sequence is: CASSLARDRGLTGELFF. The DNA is TGCGCCAGCAGTCTTGCCCGGGACAGGGGGCTCACCGGGGAGCTGTTTTTT.